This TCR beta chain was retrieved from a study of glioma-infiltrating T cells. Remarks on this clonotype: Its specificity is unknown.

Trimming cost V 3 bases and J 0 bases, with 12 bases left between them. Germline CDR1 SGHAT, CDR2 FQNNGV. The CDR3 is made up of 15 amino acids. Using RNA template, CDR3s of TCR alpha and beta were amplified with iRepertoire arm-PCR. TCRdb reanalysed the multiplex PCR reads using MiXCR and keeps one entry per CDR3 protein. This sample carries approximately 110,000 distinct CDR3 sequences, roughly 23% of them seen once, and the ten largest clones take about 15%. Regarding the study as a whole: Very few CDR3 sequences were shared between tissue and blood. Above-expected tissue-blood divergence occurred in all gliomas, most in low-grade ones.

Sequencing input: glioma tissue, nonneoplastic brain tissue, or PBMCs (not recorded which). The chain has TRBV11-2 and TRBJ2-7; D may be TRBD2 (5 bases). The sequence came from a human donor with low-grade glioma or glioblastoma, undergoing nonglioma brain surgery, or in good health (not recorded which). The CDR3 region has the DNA TGTGCCAGCAGCTTGACCGACCGGGGCTCCTACGAGCAGTACTTC. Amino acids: CASSLTDRGSYEQYF.